This passage covers 18 T cell receptor beta chains from one sample sequenced in a study of blood T cell repertoires in COVID-19. Sequencing was performed with immunoSEQ multiplex PCR; in TCRdb, only in-frame clones are kept and a portion is missing. Of a few hundred thousand clones detected, 75% to 90% appear once; the ten largest clones hold roughly 3.6%. Sequencing input: peripheral blood. The receptors derive from a woman aged 18-30 years with acute or convalescent COVID-19.

This clone was recorded a few times. The rearrangement joins TRBV29-1 to TRBJ2-7; TRBD1 is a possible D gene (6 bases). The germline V gene encodes CDR1 SQVTM and CDR2 ANQGSEA. The CDR3 extends over 14 amino acids. The V end lost 1 base, the J end lost 7 bases, and 17 bases lay between the germline ends. Here the CDR3 DNA reads TGCAGCGTTGAAGTCAAATACAGGGTCCGGGAGCAGTACTTC. Its translation is CSVEVKYRVREQYF.

The rearrangement joins TRBV5-1 to TRBJ1-4; D not resolved. There are 14 residues in the CDR3. Trimming stripped 2 bases from V and 4 bases from J, with 9 bases between. Germline CDR1 SGHRS, CDR2 YFSETQ. The CDR3 region has the DNA TGCGCCAGCAGCTTACAGAACCTTAATGAAAAACTGTTTTTT. Its protein product is CASSLQNLNEKLFF.

CDR3: CASSQGRVIYGYTF. In DNA, the CDR3 is TGTGCCAGCAGCCAAGGCAGGGTGATCTATGGCTACACCTTC. The gene calls are TRBV3-1 (or the pseudogene TRBV3-2) and TRBJ1-2, with D possibly being TRBD1 (5 bases). Trimming stripped 1 base from V and 4 bases from J, with 10 bases between. This CDR3 is built from 14 residues. Germline-derived CDR1 and CDR2 are LGHDT and YNNKEL (reference sequence).

In nucleotides, the CDR3 is TGTGCCAGCAGTGAAGTCGCAGGGTTTAACACTGAAGCTTTCTTT. It encodes CASSEVAGFNTEAFF. The rearrangement links TRBV2 to TRBJ1-1; the D gene is possibly TRBD1 (5 bases). The CDR3 extends over 15 amino acids. The ends were cut back, 1 base at V and 2 bases at J, with 11 bases in the middle. Germline V CDR1 and CDR2: SNHLY, FYNNEI.

The sample holds a few counts of this clone. The chain has TRBV28 and TRBJ1-5, with D perhaps matching TRBD1 (5 bases). Germline V gives CDR1 MDHEN, CDR2 SYDVKM. The CDR3 is 15 residues long. V was shortened by 3 bases and J by 4 bases, with 13 bases between the two germline ends. CDR3 region: CASSFSGVGNQPQHF. In DNA form, the CDR3 reads TGTGCCAGCAGTTTTTCGGGGGTGGGAAATCAGCCCCAGCATTTT. Looking up the rest from reference TRBV28 and TRBJ1-5 gives the full variable domain: DVKVTQSSRYLVKRTGEKVFLECVQDMDHENMFWYRQDPGLGLRLIYFSYDVKMKEKGDIPEGYSVSREKKERFSLILESASTNQTSMYLCASSFSGVGNQPQHFGDGTRLSIL.

This clone came up once. Distinct nucleotide sequences in the sample also encode this CDR3. The V call is TRBV9, the J call TRBJ2-7, with TRBD1 identical over 11 bases. Germline CDR1 reads SGDLS; CDR2 reads YYNGEE. V lost 3 bases and J lost 3; bases outside the gene matches: 5. This CDR3 contains 15 residues. The DNA for the CDR3 is TGTGCCAGCAGCGCAACCGGGACAGGGGGCTACGAGCAGTACTTC. It codes for CASSATGTGGYEQYF.

This chain joins TRBV6-2 or TRBV6-3 and TRBJ1-5; D gene ambiguous. Trimming pared 2 bases from V and 2 bases from J, leaving 13 bases between. The CDR3 runs 16 residues. The germline CDR1 and CDR2 sequences are MNHEY and SVGEGT. CDR3 sequence (DNA): TGTGCCAGCAGTTACGGCCCCGAGGAGGGCAATCAGCCCCAGCATTTT. Translated: CASSYGPEEGNQPQHF.

V is TRBV3-1 (or the pseudogene TRBV3-2) and J is TRBJ2-1; 11 nucleotides match TRBD2. This CDR3 contains 16 residues. Germline V gene data show CDR1 as LGHDT and CDR2 as YNNKEL (reference sequence). V gave up 4 bases and J gave up 1 base; unmatched junction bases: 3. The CDR3 loop is CASSLGTSGSYNEQFF. The CDR3 region has the DNA TGTGCCAGCAGCCTCGGGACTAGCGGTTCCTACAATGAGCAGTTCTTC.

This chain joins TRBV5-6 and TRBJ1-2; D is uncertain. This CDR3 spans 14 amino acids. Germline V gene sequence: CDR1 SGHDT, CDR2 YYEEEE. The germline V and J ends were trimmed by 0 bases and 0 bases, with 6 bases remaining between them. The CDR3 sequence is CASSLGGANYGYTF. DNA for the CDR3: TGTGCCAGCAGCTTGGGGGGAGCTAACTATGGCTACACCTTC. Based on the CDR3 plus reference TRBV5-6 and TRBJ1-2, the full variable domain is DAGVTQSPTHLIKTRGQQVTLRCSPKSGHDTVSWYQQALGQGPQFIFQYYEEEERQRGNFPDRFSGHQFPNYSSELNVNALLLGDSALYLCASSLGGANYGYTFGSGTRLTVV.

The chain has TRBV2 and TRBJ1-2; the match to TRBD1 covers 8 bases. The CDR3 sequence is 13 residues long. The V gene's germline CDR1 is SNHLY and CDR2 FYNNEI. J lost 5 bases, V lost 5 bases, and 4 bases had no gene match. CDR3 coding DNA: TGTGCCAGCAGTATGGACAGGGTGTATGGCTACACCTTC. Translation: CASSMDRVYGYTF.

The V and J genes are TRBV9 and TRBJ1-1, with 12 bases that match TRBD1. This CDR3 region has 16 residues. The V gene's germline CDR1 is SGDLS and CDR2 YYNGEE. J was trimmed by 10 bases and V by 0 bases; bases with no gene match: 10. The DNA for the CDR3 is TGTGCCAGCAGCGTAGTAGGGGTGGGACAGGGGGCGCGAGCTTTCTTT. It yields the protein CASSVVGVGQGARAFF.

This clone turned up a few times. The chain carries TRBV7-8 and TRBJ1-5; D gene ambiguous. Germline V gives CDR1 SGHVS, CDR2 FQNEAQ. This CDR3 has 20 amino acids. V gave up 5 bases and J gave up 0 bases, with 26 bases separating them. The CDR3: CASSLKTGFNYAGSNQPQHF. In nucleotides, the CDR3 is TGTGCCAGCAGCCTGAAGACGGGTTTCAATTACGCTGGTAGCAATCAGCCCCAGCATTTT.

The rearrangement joins TRBV19 to TRBJ2-2, with TRBD1 identical over 7 bases. Germline V gene data show CDR1 as LNHDA and CDR2 as SQIVND (reference sequence). This CDR3 has 15 amino acids. V shed 5 bases and J 3 bases; nucleotides not matched to a gene: 6. CDR3 region: CASSSTRGYTGELFF. The DNA of the CDR3 is TGTGCCAGTAGTTCCACCAGGGGGTACACCGGGGAGCTGTTTTTT.

This chain connects TRBV12-5 to TRBJ2-2, with 11 positions matching TRBD2. The CDR3 sequence is 21 residues long. CDR1 is LGHNT, CDR2 FRNRAP, per germline. V lost 5 bases to trimming and J lost 1 base; unmatched junction nucleotides: 18. Written as DNA, the CDR3 is TGTGCTAGTGGTCCACTGATTTGGGATGGACTAGCGGGTCTGAACACCGGGGAGCTGTTTTTT. Its translation: CASGPLIWDGLAGLNTGELFF.

Only one count was recorded for this clone. CDR3 sequence (DNA): TGTGCCAGCAGTGAAGCGCGACTAGCGGGAGGTGCTGAGCAGTTCTTC. This translates into CASSEARLAGGAEQFF. The chain employs TRBV2 and TRBJ2-1; TRBD2 matches at 13 bases. CDR1 is SNHLY, CDR2 FYNNEI, per germline. The CDR3 is 16 amino acids. V dropped 0 bases and J dropped 9; count of bases not matched to a gene: 5.

This chain joins TRBV5-5 and TRBJ2-1, with 9 bases fitting TRBD1. Unmatched junction bases numbered 10, after V lost 3 bases and J lost 0 bases. The CDR3 covers 18 residues. Germline V gene sequence: CDR1 SGHKS, CDR2 YYEKEE (reference sequence). CDR3 nucleotide sequence: TGTGCCAGCAGCTACCCCGGGACAGGGAGAACCTCCTACAATGAGCAGTTCTTC. Translation: CASSYPGTGRTSYNEQFF. The full variable domain, rest sourced from reference TRBV5-5 and TRBJ2-1, is DAGVTQSPTHLIKTRGQQVTLRCSPISGHKSVSWYQQVLGQGPQFIFQYYEKEERGRGNFPDRFSARQFPNYSSELNVNALLLGDSALYLCASSYPGTGRTSYNEQFFGPGTRLTVL.

This sequence joins TRBV15 and TRBJ2-7; D not certain. Between the trimmed V and J ends, which lost 0 bases and 0 bases, there was a span of 6 bases. This CDR3 comprises 14 residues. Germline lookup yields CDR1 LNHNV and CDR2 YYDKDF (reference sequence). The CDR3 DNA sequence: TGTGCCACCAGCAGAGAGGTTAGCTCCTACGAGCAGTACTTC. Translating it yields CATSREVSSYEQYF.

V usage is TRBV9 and J usage is TRBJ2-3; D not resolved. Trimming stripped 2 bases from V and 2 bases from J, with 12 bases between. Germline CDR1 reads SGDLS; CDR2 reads YYNGEE. The length of the CDR3 is 15 residues. CDR3 amino acids: CASSVYAFPTDTQYF. CDR3 nucleotide sequence: TGTGCCAGCAGCGTCTACGCTTTCCCCACAGATACGCAGTATTTT.